Detailed here is one T cell receptor beta chain. The sample is drawn from a study of shared clonotypes between healthy human individuals. CDR1 SGHRS and CDR2 YFSETQ come from the germline V gene. V was shortened by 6 bases and J by 2 bases, with 15 bases between the two germline ends. This CDR3 is 15 amino acids long. Only in-frame clones appear in the TCRdb table, and some are missing; sequencing was by immunoSEQ multiplex PCR. The sample holds millions of clones, roughly 91% seen once. CD45RO-negative, CCR7-selected cells formed the naive CD8 fraction, which excluded terminally differentiated effector memory CD45RA+ cells.

The rearrangement uses TRBV5-1 and TRBJ1-3; D is perhaps TRBD1 (5 bases). Sequenced sample: naive CD8+ T cells from PBMCs. The clonotype was recovered from a man in his late teens or twenties in good health. Some clones in this sample may be carry-over from other donors' samples. The CDR3 sequence: CASKPGLVAGNTIYF. The DNA for the CDR3 is TGCGCCAGCAAGCCAGGGTTAGTAGCTGGAAACACCATATATTTT.